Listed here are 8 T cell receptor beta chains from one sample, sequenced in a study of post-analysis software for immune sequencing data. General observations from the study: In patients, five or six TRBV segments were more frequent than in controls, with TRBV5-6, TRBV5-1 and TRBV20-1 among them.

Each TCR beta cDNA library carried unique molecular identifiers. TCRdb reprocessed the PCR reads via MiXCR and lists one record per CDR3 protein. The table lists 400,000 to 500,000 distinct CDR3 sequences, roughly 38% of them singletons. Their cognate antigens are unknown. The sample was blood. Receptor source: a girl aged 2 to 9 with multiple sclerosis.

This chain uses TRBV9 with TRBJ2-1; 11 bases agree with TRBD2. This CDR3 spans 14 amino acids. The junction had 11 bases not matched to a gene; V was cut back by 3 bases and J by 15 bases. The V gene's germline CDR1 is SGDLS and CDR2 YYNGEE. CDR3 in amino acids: CASSERASGGFGFF. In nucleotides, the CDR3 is TGTGCCAGCAGCGAGCGGGCTAGCGGGGGGTTTGGGTTCTTC.

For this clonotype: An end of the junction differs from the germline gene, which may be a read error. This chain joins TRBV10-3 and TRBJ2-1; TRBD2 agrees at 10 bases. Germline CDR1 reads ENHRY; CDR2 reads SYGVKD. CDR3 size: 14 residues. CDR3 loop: CAVSAGTSVNEQFF. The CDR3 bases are TGTGCCGTCAGTGCCGGGACTAGCGTCAATGAGCAGTTCTTC.

The CDR3 bases are TGTGCCAGCAGTCCACAGGGGGCAATGAGGGGTGAGCAGTACTTC. Amino acid sequence: CASSPQGAMRGEQYF. The chain recombines TRBV2 with TRBJ2-1, with 9 bases aligning to TRBD1. The last part of the DNA fits TRBJ2-7 better; the J call may be wrong. In germline, CDR1 is SNHLY, CDR2 FYNNEI. This CDR3 region has 15 residues.

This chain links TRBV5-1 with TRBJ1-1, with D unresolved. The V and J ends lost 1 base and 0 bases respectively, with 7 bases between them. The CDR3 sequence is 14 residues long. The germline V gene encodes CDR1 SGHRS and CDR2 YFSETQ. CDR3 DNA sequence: TGCGCCAGCAGCTTGAACAGTATGAACACTGAAGCTTTCTTT. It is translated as CASSLNSMNTEAFF.

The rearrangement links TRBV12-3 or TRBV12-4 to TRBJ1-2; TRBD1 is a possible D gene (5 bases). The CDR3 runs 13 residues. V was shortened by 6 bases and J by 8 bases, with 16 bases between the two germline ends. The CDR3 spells CASRQDSAHGYTF. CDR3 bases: TGTGCCAGCAGACAAGACAGTGCCCACGGCTACACCTTC.

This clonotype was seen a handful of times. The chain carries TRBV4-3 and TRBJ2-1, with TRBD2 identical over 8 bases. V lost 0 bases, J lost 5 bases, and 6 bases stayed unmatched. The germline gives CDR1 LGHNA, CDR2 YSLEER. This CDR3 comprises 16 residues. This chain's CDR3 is CASSQDRAGGDNEQFF. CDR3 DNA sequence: TGCGCCAGCAGCCAAGATCGGGCGGGAGGCGACAATGAGCAGTTCTTC.

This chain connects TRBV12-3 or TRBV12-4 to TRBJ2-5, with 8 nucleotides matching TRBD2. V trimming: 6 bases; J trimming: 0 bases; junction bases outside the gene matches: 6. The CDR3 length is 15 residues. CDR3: CASSVFSGNQETQYF. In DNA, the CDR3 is TGTGCCAGCAGCGTGTTTAGCGGGAACCAAGAGACCCAGTACTTC.

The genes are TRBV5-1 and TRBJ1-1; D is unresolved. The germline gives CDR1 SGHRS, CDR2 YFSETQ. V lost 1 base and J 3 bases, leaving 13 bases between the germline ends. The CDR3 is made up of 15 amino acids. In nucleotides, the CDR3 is TGCGCCAGCAGCTTGCACGGGGTAGGTGACACTGAAGCTTTCTTT. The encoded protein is CASSLHGVGDTEAFF.